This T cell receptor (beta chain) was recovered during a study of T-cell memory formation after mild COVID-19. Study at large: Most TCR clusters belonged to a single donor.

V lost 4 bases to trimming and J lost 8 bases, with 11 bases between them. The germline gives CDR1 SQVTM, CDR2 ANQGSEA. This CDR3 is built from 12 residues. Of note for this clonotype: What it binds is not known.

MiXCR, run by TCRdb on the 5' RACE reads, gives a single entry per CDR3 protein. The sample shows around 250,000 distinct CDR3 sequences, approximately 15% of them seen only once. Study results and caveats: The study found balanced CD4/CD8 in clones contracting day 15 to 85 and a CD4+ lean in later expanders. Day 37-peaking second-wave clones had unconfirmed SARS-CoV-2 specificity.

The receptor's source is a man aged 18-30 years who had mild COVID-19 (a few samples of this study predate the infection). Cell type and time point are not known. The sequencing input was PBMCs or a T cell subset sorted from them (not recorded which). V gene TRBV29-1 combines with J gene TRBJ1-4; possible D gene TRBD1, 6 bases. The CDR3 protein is CSVGKGGEKLFF. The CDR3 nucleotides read TGCAGCGTTGGGAAGGGGGGGGAAAAACTGTTTTTT.